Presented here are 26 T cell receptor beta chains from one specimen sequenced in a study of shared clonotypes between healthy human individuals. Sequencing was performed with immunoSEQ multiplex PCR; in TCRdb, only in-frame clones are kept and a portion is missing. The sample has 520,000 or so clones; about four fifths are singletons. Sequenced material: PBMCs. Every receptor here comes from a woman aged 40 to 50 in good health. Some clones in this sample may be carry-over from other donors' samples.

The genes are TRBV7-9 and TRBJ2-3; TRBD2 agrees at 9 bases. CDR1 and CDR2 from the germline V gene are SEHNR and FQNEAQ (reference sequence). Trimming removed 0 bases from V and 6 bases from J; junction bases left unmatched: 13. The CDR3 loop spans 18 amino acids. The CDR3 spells CASSLAGSGREGMDTQYF. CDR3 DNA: TGTGCCAGCAGCTTAGCCGGCTCTGGGCGGGAGGGAATGGATACGCAGTATTTT.

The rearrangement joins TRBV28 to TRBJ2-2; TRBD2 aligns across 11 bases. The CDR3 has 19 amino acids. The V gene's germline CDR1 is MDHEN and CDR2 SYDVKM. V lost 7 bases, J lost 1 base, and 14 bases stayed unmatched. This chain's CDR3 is CASTTLAGGPFGNTGELFF. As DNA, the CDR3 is TGTGCCAGCACTACCTTAGCGGGAGGGCCCTTCGGGAACACCGGGGAGCTGTTTTTT.

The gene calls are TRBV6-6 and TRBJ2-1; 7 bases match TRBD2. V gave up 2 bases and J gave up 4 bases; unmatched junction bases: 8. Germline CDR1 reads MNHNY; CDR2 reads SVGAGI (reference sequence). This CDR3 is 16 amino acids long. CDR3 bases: TGTGCCAGCAGTTACAGTGTTAGCGGGTCTTACAATGAGCAGTTCTTC. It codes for CASSYSVSGSYNEQFF.

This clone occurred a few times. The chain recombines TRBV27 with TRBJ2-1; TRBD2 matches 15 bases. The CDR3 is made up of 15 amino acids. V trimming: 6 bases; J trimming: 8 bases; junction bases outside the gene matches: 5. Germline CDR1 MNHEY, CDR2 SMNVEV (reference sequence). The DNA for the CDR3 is TGTGCCAGCAGACAAGGGACTAGCGGGAGGTATGAGCAGTTCTTC. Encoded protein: CASRQGTSGRYEQFF.

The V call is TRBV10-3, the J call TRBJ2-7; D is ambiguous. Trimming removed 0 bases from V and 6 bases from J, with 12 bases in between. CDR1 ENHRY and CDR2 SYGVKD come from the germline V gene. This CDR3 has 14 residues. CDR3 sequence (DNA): TGTGCCATCAGTGAGTCCTACCCTAACAGCGAGCAGTACTTC. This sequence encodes CAISESYPNSEQYF.

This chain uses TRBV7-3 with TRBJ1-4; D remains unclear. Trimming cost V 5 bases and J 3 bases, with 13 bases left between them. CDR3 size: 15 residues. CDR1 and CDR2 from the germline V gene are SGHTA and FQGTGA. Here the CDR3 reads CASSRSNGPNEKLFF. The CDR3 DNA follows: TGTGCCAGCAGCCGGTCAAACGGGCCTAATGAAAAACTGTTTTTT.

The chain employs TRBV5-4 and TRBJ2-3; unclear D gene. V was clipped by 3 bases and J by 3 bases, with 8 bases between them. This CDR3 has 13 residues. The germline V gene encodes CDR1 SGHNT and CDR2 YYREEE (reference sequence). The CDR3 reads CASSSVGTDTQYF. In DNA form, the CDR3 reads TGTGCCAGCAGCTCGGTGGGGACAGATACGCAGTATTTT.

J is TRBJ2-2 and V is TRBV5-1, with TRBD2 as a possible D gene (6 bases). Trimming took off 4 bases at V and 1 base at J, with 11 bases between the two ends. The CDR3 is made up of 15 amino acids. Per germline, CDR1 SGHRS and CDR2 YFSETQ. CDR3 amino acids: CASSDTGGNTGELFF. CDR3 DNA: TGCGCCAGCAGCGATACCGGGGGGAACACCGGGGAGCTGTTTTTT.

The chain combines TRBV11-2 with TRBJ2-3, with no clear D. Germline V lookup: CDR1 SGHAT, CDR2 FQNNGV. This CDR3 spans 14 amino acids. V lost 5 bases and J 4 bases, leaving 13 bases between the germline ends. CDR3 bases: TGTGCCAGCAGCCCCGGGTTCGTGGCAGATACGCAGTATTTT. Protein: CASSPGFVADTQYF.

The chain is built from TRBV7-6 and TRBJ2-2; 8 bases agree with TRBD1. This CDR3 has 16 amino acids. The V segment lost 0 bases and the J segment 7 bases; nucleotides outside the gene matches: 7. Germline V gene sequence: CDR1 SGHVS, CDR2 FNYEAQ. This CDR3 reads CASSLAAQGAGGELFF. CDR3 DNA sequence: TGTGCCAGCAGCTTAGCTGCGCAGGGGGCCGGCGGGGAGCTGTTTTTT.

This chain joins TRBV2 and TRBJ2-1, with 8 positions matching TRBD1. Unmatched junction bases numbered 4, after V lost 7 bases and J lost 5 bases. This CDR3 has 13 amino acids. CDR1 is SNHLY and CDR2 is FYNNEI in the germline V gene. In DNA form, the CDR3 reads TGTGCCAGCATGAAGGACAGGGACAATGAGCAGTTCTTC. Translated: CASMKDRDNEQFF.

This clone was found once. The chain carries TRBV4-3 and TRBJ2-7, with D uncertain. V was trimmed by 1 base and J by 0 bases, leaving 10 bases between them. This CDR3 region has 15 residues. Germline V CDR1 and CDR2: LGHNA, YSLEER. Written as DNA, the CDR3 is TGCGCCAGCAGCCAAGCCGCGGAGATCTCCTACGAGCAGTACTTC. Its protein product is CASSQAAEISYEQYF.

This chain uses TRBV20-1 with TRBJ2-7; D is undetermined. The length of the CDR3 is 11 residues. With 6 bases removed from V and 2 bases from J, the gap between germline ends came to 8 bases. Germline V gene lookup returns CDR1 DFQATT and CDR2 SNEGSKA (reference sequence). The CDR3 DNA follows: TGCAGTGCCCCGGTGGCCTACGAGCAGTACTTC. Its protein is CSAPVAYEQYF.

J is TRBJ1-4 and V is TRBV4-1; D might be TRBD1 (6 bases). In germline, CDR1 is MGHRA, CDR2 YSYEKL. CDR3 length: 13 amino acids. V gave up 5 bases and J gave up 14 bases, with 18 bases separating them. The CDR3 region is CASSSQQGQQLFF. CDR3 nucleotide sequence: TGCGCCAGCAGCAGTCAACAGGGCCAGCAGCTGTTTTTT.

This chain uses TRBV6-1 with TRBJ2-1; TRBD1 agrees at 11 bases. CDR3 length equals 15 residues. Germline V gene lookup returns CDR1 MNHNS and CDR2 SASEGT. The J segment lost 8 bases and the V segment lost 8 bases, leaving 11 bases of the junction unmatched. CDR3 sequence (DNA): TGTGCCAGCGGACGCCGGGACAGGGGGATCGATGAGCAGTTCTTC. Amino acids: CASGRRDRGIDEQFF.

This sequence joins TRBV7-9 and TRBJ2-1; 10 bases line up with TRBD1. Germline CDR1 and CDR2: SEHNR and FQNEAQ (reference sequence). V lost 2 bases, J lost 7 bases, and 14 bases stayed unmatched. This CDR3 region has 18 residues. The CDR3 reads CASSLTSRQGAPRNEQFF. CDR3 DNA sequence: TGTGCCAGCAGCTTAACCTCGAGACAGGGGGCGCCTAGGAATGAGCAGTTCTTC.

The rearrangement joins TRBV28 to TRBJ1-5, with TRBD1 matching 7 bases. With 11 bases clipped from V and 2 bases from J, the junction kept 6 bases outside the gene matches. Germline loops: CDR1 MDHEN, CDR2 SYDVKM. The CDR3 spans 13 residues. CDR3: CALQGIGNQPQHF. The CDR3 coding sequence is TGTGCCCTACAGGGGATAGGCAATCAGCCCCAGCATTTT. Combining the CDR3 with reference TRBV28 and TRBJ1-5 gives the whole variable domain DVKVTQSSRYLVKRTGEKVFLECVQDMDHENMFWYRQDPGLGLRLIYFSYDVKMKEKGDIPEGYSVSREKKERFSLILESASTNQTSMYLCALQGIGNQPQHFGDGTRLSIL.

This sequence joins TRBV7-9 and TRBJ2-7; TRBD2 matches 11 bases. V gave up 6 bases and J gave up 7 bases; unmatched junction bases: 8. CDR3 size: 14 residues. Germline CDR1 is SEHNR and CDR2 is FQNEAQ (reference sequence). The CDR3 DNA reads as TGTGCCAGCAGAGGGACTAGCGGTCACCTAGAGCAGTACTTC. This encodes CASRGTSGHLEQYF.

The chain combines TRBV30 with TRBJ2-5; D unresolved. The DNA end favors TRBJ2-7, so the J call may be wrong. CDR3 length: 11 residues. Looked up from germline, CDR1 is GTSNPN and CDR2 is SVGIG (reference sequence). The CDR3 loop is CAWEHGYEQYF. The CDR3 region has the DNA TGTGCCTGGGAGCATGGGTACGAGCAGTACTTC.

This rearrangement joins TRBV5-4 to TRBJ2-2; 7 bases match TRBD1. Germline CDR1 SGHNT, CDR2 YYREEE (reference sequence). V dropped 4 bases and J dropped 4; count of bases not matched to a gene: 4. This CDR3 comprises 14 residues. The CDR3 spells CASSTGVSTGELFF. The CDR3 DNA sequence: TGTGCCAGCAGCACAGGGGTGAGCACCGGGGAGCTGTTTTTT.

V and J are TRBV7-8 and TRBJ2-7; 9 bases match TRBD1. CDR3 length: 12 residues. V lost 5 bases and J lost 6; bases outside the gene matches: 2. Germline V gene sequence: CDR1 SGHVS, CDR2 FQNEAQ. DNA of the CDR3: TGTGCCAGCAGCCGACAGGGGGGCGAGCAGTACTTC. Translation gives CASSRQGGEQYF. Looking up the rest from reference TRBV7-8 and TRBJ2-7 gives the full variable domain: GAGVSQSPRYKVAKRGQDVALRCDPISGHVSLFWYQQALGQGPEFLTYFQNEAQLDKSGLPSDRFFAERPEGSVSTLKIQRTQQEDSAVYLCASSRQGGEQYFGPGTRLTVT.

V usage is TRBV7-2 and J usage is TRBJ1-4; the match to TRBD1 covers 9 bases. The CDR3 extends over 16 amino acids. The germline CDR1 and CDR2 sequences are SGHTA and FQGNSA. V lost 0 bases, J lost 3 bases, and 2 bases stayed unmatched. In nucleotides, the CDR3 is TGTGCCAGCAGCTTAGCTCGGACAGGGGCTAATGAAAAACTGTTTTTT. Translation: CASSLARTGANEKLFF.

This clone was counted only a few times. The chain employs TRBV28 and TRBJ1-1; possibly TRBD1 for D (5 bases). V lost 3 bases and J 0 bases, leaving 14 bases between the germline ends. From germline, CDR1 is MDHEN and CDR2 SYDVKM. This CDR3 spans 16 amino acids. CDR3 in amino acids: CASSFGSGRLNTEAFF. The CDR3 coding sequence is TGTGCCAGCAGTTTTGGTTCGGGACGATTGAACACTGAAGCTTTCTTT.

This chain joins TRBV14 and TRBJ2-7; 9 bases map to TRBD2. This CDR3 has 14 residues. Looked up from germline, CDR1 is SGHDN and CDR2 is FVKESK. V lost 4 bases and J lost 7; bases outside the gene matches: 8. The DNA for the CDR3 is TGTGCCAGCAGCCCGTTAAGCGGGAGGCGTGAGCAGTACTTC. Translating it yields CASSPLSGRREQYF. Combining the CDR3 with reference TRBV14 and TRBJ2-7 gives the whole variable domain EAGVTQFPSHSVIEKGQTVTLRCDPISGHDNLYWYRRVMGKEIKFLLHFVKESKQDESGMPNNRFLAERTGGTYSTLKVQPAELEDSGVYFCASSPLSGRREQYFGPGTRLTVT.

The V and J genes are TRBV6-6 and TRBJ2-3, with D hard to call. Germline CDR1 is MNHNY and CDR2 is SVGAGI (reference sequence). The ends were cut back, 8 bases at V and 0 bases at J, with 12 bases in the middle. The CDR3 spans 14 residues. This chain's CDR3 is CASGLASSTDTQYF. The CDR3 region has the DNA TGTGCCAGCGGGCTGGCGTCTAGCACAGATACGCAGTATTTT.

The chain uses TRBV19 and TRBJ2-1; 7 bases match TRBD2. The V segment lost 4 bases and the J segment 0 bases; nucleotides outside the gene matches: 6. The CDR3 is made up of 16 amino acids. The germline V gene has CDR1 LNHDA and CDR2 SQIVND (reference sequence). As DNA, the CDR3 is TGTGCCAGTAGTACTTTAGCGGGTAGCTCCTACAATGAGCAGTTCTTC. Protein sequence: CASSTLAGSSYNEQFF.